Described below is a single TCR beta chain sequence and its context. Original data processing: Cell counts per sample came from amplifying reference gene primers. The assay was immunoSEQ multiplex PCR, and TCRdb's table has in-frame clones only and misses some. D and trimming come from the DNA, and the V and J calls and clone size come from that table. The sample carries just under 150,000 clones, over 85% recorded once. This entry belongs to a study of blood T cell repertoires in COVID-19. About the research overall: From T cells, B-cell-depleted T cells, or PBMCs came the material, which was cDNA or gDNA.

The CDR3 is 14 residues long. In germline, CDR1 is LNHDA, CDR2 SQIVND (reference sequence). Trimming left V 5 bases short and J 0 bases short, with 9 bases between. This receptor was obtained from a human donor in a cohort sampled during active COVID-19. Sequencing used peripheral blood. The chain carries TRBV19 and TRBJ2-3; D not resolved. The DNA for the CDR3 is TGTGCCAGTAGTGCCACATCTAGCACAGATACGCAGTATTTT. Translation gives CASSATSSTDTQYF.